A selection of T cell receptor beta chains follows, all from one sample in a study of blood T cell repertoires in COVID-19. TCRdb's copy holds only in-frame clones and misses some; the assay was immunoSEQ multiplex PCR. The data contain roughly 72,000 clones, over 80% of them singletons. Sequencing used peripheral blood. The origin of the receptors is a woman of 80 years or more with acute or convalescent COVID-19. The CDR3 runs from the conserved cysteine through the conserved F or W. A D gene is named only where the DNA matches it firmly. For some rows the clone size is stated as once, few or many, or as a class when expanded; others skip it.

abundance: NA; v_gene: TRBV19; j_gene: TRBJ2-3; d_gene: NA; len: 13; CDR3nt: TGTGCCAGTAGCGGAGGGCGAACAGATACGCAGTATTTT; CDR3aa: CASSGGRTDTQYF
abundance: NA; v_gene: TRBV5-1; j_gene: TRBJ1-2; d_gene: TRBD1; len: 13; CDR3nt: TGCGCCAGCAGCTTGGCCGGGACAGATGGCTACACCTTC; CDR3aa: CASSLAGTDGYTF
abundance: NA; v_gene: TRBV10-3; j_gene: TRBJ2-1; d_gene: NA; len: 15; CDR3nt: TGTGCCATCAGTGAACAAGCGGGCGTTTACAATGAGCAGTTCTTC; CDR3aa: CAISEQAGVYNEQFF
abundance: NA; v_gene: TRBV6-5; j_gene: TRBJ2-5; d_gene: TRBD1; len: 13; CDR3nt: TGTGCCAGCAGTTGGGGACAGGGGCGATTTCAGTACTTC; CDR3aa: CASSWGQGRFQYF
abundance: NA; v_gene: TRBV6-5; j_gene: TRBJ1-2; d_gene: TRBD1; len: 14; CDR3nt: TGTGCCAGCAGCACACTAGACAGGGCCTATGGCTACACCTTC; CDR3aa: CASSTLDRAYGYTF
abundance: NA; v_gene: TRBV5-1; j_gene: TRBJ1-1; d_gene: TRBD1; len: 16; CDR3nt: TGCGCCAGCAGCTTACTGCAGGGGGGCGTTAGGGCTGAAGCTTTCTTT; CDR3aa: CASSLLQGGVRAEAFF
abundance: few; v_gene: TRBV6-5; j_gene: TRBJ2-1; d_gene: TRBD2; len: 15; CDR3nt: TGTGCCAGCAGTCAAAGCGGGAGCTCATACAATGAGCAGTTCTTC; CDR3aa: CASSQSGSSYNEQFF
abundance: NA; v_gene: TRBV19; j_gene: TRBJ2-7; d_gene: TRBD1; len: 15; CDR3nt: TGTGCCAGCGGGGTGCCGGACAGGGCATTCGGCGAGCAGTACTTC; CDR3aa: CASGVPDRAFGEQYF
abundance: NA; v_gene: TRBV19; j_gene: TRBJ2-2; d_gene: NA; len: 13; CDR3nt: TGTGCCAGTAGTATATGGGGCGCCGGGGAGCTGTTTTTT; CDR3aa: CASSIWGAGELFF
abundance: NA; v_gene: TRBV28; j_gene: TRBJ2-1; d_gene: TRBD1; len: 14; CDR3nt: TGTGCCAGCAGTTGGGGACAGGCCTACAATGAGCAGTTCTTC; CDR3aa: CASSWGQAYNEQFF
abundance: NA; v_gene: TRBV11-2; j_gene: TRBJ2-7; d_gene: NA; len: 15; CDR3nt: TGTGCCAGCAGCTTGACCGGGACACTCTCCTACGAGCAGTACTTC; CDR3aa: CASSLTGTLSYEQYF
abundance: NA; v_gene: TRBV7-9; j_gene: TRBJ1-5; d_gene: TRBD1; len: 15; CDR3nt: TGTGCCAGCAGTACACAGGGGATGGGCAATCAGCCCCAGCATTTT; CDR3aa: CASSTQGMGNQPQHF
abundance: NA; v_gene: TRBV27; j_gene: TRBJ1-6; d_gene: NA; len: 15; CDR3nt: TGTGCCAGCAGTCCGTCGGTAGATCCAAATTCACCCCTCCACTTT; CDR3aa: CASSPSVDPNSPLHF
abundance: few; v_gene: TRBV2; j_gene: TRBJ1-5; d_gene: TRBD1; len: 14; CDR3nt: TGTGCCAGCGGTAACCGGGACAGCTATCAGCCCCAGCATTTT; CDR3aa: CASGNRDSYQPQHF
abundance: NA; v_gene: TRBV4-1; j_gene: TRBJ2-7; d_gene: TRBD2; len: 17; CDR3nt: TGCGCCAGCAGCCAAGATCTCGCGAGCGGGAGAACCTACGAGCAGTACTTC; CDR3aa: CASSQDLASGRTYEQYF
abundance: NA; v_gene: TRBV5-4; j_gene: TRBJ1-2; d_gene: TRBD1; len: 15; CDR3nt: TGTGCCAGCAGCGGGGGACAGGGGGGGTTCTATGGCTACACCTTC; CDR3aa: CASSGGQGGFYGYTF
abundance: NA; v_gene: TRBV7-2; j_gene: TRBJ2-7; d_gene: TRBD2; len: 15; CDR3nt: TGTGCCAGCAGCATTAGCGGGATCCCCTCCTACGAGCAGTACTTC; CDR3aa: CASSISGIPSYEQYF
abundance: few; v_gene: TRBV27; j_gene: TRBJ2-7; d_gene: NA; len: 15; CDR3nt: TGTGCCAGCAGTTTATCGGGGGGTTCCTTTGGGGAGCAGTACTTC; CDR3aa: CASSLSGGSFGEQYF
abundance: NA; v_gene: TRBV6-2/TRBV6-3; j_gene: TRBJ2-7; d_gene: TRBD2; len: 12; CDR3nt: TGTGCCAGCAGCATCAGGGAGGGCGAGCAGTACTTC; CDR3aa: CASSIREGEQYF
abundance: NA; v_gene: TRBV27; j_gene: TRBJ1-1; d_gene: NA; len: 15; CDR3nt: TGTGCCAGCAGTTTAGGAACAGGGTTTGGCACTGAAGCTTTCTTT; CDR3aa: CASSLGTGFGTEAFF
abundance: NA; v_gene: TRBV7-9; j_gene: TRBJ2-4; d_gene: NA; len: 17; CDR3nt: TGTGCCAGCAGCCCCGCCGGGGGTGGTTATGCCAAAAACATTCAGTACTTC; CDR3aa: CASSPAGGGYAKNIQYF
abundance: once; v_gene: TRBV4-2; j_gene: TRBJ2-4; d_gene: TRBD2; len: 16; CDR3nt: TGTGCCAGCAGCCGAGGGGGAACTAGCGGATATAACATTCAGTACTTC; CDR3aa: CASSRGGTSGYNIQYF
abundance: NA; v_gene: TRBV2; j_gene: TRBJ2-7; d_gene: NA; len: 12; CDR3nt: TGTGCCAGCGTAGGAGTCTCATACGAGCAGTACTTC; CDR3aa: CASVGVSYEQYF
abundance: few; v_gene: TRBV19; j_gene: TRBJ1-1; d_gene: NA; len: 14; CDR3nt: TGTGCCAGTAGCCTATCGGGATATGACACTGAAGCTTTCTTT; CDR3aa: CASSLSGYDTEAFF
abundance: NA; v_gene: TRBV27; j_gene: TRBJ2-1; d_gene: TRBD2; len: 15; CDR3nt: TGTGCCAGCAGTCCCGGACTAGCGGGAGTGAATGAGCAGTTCTTC; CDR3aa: CASSPGLAGVNEQFF
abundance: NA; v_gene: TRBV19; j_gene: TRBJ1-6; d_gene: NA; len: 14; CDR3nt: TGTGCCAGTAGCCGAGACAGAGATAATTCACCCCTCCACTTT; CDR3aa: CASSRDRDNSPLHF
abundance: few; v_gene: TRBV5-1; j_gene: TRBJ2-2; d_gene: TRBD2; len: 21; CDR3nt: TGCGCCAGCAGCTTGGCCTGGGGGACGGAGACTAGCGGGAGTGCACCGGGGGAGCTGTTTTTT; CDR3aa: CASSLAWGTETSGSAPGELFF
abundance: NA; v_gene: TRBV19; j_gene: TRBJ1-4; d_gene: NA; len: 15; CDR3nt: TGTGCCAGTAGTGCTCGGAGTTTAGGGGATGAAAAACTGTTTTTT; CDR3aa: CASSARSLGDEKLFF
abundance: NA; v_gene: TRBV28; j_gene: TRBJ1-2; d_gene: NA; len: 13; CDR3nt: TGTGCCAGCAGTTTATGGGGCAGGGTCGGCTACACCTTC; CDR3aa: CASSLWGRVGYTF
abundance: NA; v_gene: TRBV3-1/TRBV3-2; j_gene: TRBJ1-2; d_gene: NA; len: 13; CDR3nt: TGTGCCAGCAGCCAAGTAGGGGCTAATGGCTACACCTTC; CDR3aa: CASSQVGANGYTF
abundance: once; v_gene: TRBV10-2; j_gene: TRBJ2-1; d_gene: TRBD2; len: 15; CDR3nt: TGCGCCAGCACCAAACTAGCGGGAGGGCTTGGTGAGCAGTTCTTC; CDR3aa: CASTKLAGGLGEQFF
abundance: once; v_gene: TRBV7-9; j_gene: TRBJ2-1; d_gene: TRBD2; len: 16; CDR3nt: TGTGCCAGCGACCGGGGGGCTAGCGGGAGTTCCGGTGAGCAGTTCTTC; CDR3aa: CASDRGASGSSGEQFF
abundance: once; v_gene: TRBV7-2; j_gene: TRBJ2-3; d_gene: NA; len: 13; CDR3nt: TGTGCCAGCAGCTTAGGAAATAGGGGTACGCAGTATTTT; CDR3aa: CASSLGNRGTQYF
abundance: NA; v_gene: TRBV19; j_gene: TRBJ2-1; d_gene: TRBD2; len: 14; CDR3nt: TGTGCCATTGGGCGGGAGGGCGCCTACAATGAGCAGTTCTTC; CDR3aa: CAIGREGAYNEQFF